This T cell receptor beta chain was recorded in a study of technical replicates of blood from a few donors. Method: immunoSEQ multiplex PCR; TCRdb's copy keeps in-frame clones and lacks some. Here the sample spans roughly 71,000 clones, just under 95% being singletons. This clone was seen just once. This CDR3 comprises 14 residues. V was trimmed by 7 bases and J by 8 bases, leaving 20 bases between them. Germline V gene sequence: CDR1 SNHLY, CDR2 FYNNEI. This receptor was identified in a human donor in good health. The V gene is TRBV2, the J gene TRBJ1-2; tentative D call: TRBD1 (6 bases). The sequencing sample was made of T cells isolated from PBMCs. As DNA, the CDR3 is TGTGCCAGCACTTCGGACAGCATAACTTTCGGCTACACCTTC. It codes for CASTSDSITFGYTF.